This T cell receptor beta chain originates from a study of blood T cell repertoires in COVID-19. About the research overall: T cells, B-cell-depleted T cells, or PBMCs supplied cDNA or gDNA.

Clones were sequenced by immunoSEQ multiplex PCR, and TCRdb holds only the in-frame ones, with some missing. The sample carries approximately 220,000 clones, 80% to 85% recorded once. Sequenced input: peripheral blood. This receptor was obtained from a woman between 55 and 75 years old who had recovered from COVID-19.

The CDR3 is CATSRPPGQGNTIYF. The CDR3 bases are TGTGCCACCAGCAGACCCCCGGGACAGGGAAACACCATATATTTT. V usage is TRBV15 and J usage is TRBJ1-3, with 7 bases fitting TRBD1. V trimming: 2 bases; J trimming: 4 bases; junction bases outside the gene matches: 5. This CDR3 has 15 amino acids. Per germline, CDR1 LNHNV and CDR2 YYDKDF (reference sequence).